The next 8 T cell receptor beta chains were all read from a single sample in a study of radiation and T cells in renal cell carcinoma. Time point denoted: blood 4 weeks post-SBRT, at nephrectomy. Treatment defined: 15 Gy SBRT to primary tumor, nephrectomy 4 weeks later. Libraries were prepared by immunoSEQ multiplex PCR; TCRdb keeps only in-frame clonotypes and omits some of them. The sample lists 140,000 to 150,000 clones, about 88% seen once, with less than 20% in the top ten. This specimen consisted of blood, obtained from a patient whose treatment included radiotherapy and nephrectomy. The receptor set was obtained from a woman aged 45-60 years with renal cell carcinoma.

This chain uses TRBV30 with TRBJ2-1; 10 bases align to TRBD2. CDR1 and CDR2 from the germline V gene are GTSNPN and SVGIG (reference sequence). The CDR3 is made up of 12 amino acids. J gave up 8 bases and V 4 bases, and 2 bases lay outside the gene matches. CDR3 sequence reads: CAWTSGGDEQFF. CDR3 bases: TGTGCCTGGACTAGCGGGGGCGATGAGCAGTTCTTC.

CDR3 nucleotides: TGTGCCAGCAGCTCGACTAGCGGGCTAACCTACGAGCAGTACTTC. This sequence encodes CASSSTSGLTYEQYF. The chain employs TRBV7-2 and TRBJ2-7; the match to TRBD2 covers 10 bases. CDR3 length equals 15 residues. Germline V gives CDR1 SGHTA, CDR2 FQGNSA. With V trimmed by 4 bases and J by 2 bases, 5 bases remained unmatched.

This chain uses TRBV7-2 with TRBJ2-7; D gene uncertain. V lost 1 base, J lost 7 bases, and 17 bases lay in between. Per the germline V gene, CDR1 is SGHTA and CDR2 is FQGNSA. The length of the CDR3 is 15 residues. The CDR3 here is CASSLDLGTLREQYF. The CDR3 DNA is TGTGCCAGCAGCTTAGATCTCGGTACCCTAAGGGAGCAGTACTTC.

The V and J genes are TRBV1 and TRBJ1-2. TRBV1 constitutes a pseudogene. This CDR3 region has 16 residues. The CDR3 sequence is CTSSQGSGGASYGYTF. CDR3 sequence (DNA): TGCACCAGCAGCCAGGGTTCGGGGGGCGCCTCTTATGGCTACACCTTC.

This clone was seen a few times. The chain combines TRBV9 with TRBJ1-3, with D unclear. The CDR3 spans 15 residues. V was pared by 0 bases and J by 1 base, with 8 bases between. CDR1 is SGDLS, CDR2 YYNGEE, per germline. CDR3 bases: TGTGCCAGCAGCGTAGCCCAGGTATCTGGAAACACCATATATTTT. Amino acids: CASSVAQVSGNTIYF.

CDR3 loop: CASSFDPGVGAFF. Written as DNA, the CDR3 is TGTGCCAGCAGTTTCGACCCTGGGGTGGGAGCTTTCTTT. The chain uses TRBV28 and TRBJ1-1, with D unclear. The CDR3 contains 13 residues. Per the germline V gene, CDR1 is MDHEN and CDR2 is SYDVKM. The germline V and J ends were trimmed by 3 bases and 10 bases, with 15 bases remaining between them.

The chain is built from TRBV13 and TRBJ2-1; 8 bases match TRBD1. Germline assignment: CDR1 PRHDT and CDR2 FYEKMQ (reference sequence). V shed 3 bases and J 8 bases; nucleotides not matched to a gene: 6. This CDR3 has 14 amino acids. CDR3 in DNA: TGTGCCAGCAGCTTGGGCAGGGGGCGCGATGAGCAGTTCTTC. Protein sequence: CASSLGRGRDEQFF.

The chain employs TRBV6-5 and TRBJ1-1; TRBD1 is a possible D gene (6 bases). The CDR3 runs to 14 residues. V was clipped by 2 bases and J by 4 bases, with 11 bases between them. Germline V gene lookup returns CDR1 MNHEY and CDR2 SVGAGI. CDR3 sequence: CASSYAGVGTEAFF. The DNA for the CDR3 is TGTGCCAGCAGTTACGCAGGGGTAGGCACTGAAGCTTTCTTT.